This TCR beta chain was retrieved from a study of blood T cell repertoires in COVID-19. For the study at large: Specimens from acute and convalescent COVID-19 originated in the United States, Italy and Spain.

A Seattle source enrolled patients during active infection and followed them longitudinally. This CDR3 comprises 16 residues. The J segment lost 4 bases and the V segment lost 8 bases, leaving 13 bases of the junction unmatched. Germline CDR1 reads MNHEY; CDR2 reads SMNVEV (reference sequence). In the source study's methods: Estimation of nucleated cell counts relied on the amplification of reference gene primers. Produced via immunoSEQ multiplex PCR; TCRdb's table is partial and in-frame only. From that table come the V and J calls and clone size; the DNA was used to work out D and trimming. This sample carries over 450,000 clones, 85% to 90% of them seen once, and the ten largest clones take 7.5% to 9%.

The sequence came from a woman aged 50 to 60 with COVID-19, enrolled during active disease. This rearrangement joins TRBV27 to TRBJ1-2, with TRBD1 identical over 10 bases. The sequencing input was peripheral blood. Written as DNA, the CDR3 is TGTGCCAGCTCCTTGGGACAGGGGTTAGAAATCTATGGCTACACCTTC. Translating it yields CASSLGQGLEIYGYTF.